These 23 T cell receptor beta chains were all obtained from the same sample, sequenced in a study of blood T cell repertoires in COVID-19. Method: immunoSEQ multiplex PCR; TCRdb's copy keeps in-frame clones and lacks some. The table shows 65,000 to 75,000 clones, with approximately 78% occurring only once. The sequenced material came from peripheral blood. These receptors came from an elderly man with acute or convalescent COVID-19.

The chain's CDR3 is CASSYSSLSEDTQYF. The CDR3 DNA reads TGTGCCAGCAGTTACTCGAGCCTAAGCGAGGATACGCAGTATTTT. The chain couples TRBV6-6 to TRBJ2-3, with unresolved D. From germline, CDR1 is MNHNY and CDR2 SVGAGI (reference sequence). The CDR3 is 15 residues long. Trimming took off 0 bases at V and 6 bases at J, with 13 bases between the two ends.

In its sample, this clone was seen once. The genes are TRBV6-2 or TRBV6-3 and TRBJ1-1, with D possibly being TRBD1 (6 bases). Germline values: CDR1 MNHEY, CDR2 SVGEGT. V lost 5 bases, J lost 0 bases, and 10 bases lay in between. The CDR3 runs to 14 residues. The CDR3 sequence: CASSLWGLNTEAFF. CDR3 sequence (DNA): TGTGCCAGCAGTCTCTGGGGGCTGAACACTGAAGCTTTCTTT.

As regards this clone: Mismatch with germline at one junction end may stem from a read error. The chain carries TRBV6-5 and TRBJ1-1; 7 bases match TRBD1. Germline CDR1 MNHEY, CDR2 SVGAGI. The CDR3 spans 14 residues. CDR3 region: CASSYGDRNTEAFF. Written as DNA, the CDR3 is TGTGCCAGCAGTTACGGGGACAGAAACACTGAAGCTTTTTTT.

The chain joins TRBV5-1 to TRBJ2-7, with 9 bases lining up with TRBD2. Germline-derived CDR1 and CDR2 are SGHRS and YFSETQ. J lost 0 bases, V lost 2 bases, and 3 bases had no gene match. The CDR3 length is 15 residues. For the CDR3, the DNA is TGCGCCAGCAGCTTCATAGCGGGAGCCTCCTACGAGCAGTACTTC. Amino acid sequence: CASSFIAGASYEQYF.

CDR3 sequence reads: CATKLAGGHEQFF. The CDR3 DNA is TGTGCCACCAAACTAGCGGGAGGCCATGAGCAGTTCTTC. J is TRBJ2-1 and V is TRBV25-1; 12 bases align to TRBD2. This CDR3 is 13 amino acids long. The junction had 6 bases not matched to a gene; V was cut back by 10 bases and J by 8 bases. Germline V gives CDR1 MGHDK, CDR2 SYGVNS.

In nucleotides, the CDR3 is TGTGCCATCAGTGAGTCGGGCAGCATGAACACTGAAGCTTTCTTT. The encoded protein is CAISESGSMNTEAFF. V usage is TRBV10-3 and J usage is TRBJ1-1; no definite D call. Deletions cut 0 bases from V and 0 bases from J, with 8 bases between. The CDR3 extends over 15 amino acids. The germline V gene has CDR1 ENHRY and CDR2 SYGVKD.

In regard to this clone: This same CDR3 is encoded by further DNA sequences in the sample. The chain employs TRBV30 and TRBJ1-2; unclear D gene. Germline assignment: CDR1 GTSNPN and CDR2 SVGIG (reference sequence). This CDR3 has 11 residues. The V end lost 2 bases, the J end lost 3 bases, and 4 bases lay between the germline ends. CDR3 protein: CAWSRDYGYTF. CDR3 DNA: TGTGCCTGGAGTCGCGACTATGGCTACACCTTC.

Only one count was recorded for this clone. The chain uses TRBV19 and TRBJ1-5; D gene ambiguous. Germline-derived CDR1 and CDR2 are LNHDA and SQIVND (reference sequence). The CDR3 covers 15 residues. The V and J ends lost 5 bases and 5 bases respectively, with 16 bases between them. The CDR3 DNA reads TGTGCCAGTAGTCCTCCCCGAGGGCTGGATCAGCCCCAGCATTTT. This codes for CASSPPRGLDQPQHF.

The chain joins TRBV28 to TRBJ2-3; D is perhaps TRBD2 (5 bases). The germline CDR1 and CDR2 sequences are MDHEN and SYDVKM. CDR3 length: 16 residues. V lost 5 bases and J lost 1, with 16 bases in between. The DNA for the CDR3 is TGTGCCAGCAGTCCCCCAGTGGGAGCTGGCACAGATACGCAGTATTTT. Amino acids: CASSPPVGAGTDTQYF.

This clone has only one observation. CDR3 in DNA: TGTGCCAGCAGCTTAGCTGGAGGGGATACGCAGTATTTT. Encoded protein: CASSLAGGDTQYF. The V gene is TRBV11-1, the J gene TRBJ2-3; a possible D gene is TRBD2 (6 bases). The ends were cut back, 0 bases at V and 6 bases at J, with 7 bases in the middle. CDR1 is SGHAT and CDR2 is FQDESV in the germline V gene (reference sequence). CDR3 length: 13 residues.

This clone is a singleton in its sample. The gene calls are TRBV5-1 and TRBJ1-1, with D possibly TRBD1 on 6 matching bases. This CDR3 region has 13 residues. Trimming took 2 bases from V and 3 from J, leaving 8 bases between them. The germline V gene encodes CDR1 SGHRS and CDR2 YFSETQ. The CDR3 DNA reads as TGCGCCAGCAGCTTCAAGGGGGACACTGAAGCTTTCTTT. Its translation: CASSFKGDTEAFF.

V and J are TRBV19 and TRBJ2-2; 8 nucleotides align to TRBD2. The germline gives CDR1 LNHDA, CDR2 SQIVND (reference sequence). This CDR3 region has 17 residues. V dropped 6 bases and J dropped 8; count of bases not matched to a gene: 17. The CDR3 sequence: CASRAHSGAGAFGELFF. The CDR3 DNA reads TGTGCCAGTAGAGCCCATAGCGGGGCCGGGGCGTTTGGGGAGCTGTTTTTT. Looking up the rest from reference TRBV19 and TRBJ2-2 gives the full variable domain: DGGITQSPKYLFRKEGQNVTLSCEQNLNHDAMYWYRQDPGQGLRLIYYSQIVNDFQKGDIAEGYSVSREKKESFPLTVTSAQKNPTAFYLCASRAHSGAGAFGELFFGEGSRLTVL.

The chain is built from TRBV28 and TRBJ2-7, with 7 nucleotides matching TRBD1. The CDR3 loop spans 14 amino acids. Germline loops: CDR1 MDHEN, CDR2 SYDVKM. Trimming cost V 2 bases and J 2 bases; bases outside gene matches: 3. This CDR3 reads CASSLEGATYEQYF. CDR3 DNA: TGTGCCAGCAGTTTAGAGGGGGCAACCTACGAGCAGTACTTC.

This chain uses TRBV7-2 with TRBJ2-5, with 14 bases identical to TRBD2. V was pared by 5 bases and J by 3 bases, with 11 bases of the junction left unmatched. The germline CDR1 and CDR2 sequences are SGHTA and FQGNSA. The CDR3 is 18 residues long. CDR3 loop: CASSPRLAGGQVEETQYF. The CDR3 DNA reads TGTGCCAGCAGCCCCCGACTAGCGGGAGGGCAAGTGGAAGAGACCCAGTACTTC. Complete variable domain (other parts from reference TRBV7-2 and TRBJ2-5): GAGVSQSPSNKVTEKGKDVELRCDPISGHTALYWYRQSLGQGLEFLIYFQGNSAPDKSGLPSDRFSAERTGGSVSTLTIQRTQQEDSAVYLCASSPRLAGGQVEETQYFGPGTRLLVL.

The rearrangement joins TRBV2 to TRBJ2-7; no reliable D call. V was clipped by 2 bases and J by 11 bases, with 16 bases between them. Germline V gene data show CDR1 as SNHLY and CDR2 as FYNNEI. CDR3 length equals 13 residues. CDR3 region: CASSERNGGQEYF. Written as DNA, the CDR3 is TGTGCCAGCAGTGAAAGGAATGGTGGGCAGGAGTACTTC.

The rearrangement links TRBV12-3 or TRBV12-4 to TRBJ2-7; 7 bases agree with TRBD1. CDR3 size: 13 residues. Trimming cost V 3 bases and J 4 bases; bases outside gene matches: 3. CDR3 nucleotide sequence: TGTGCCAGCAGTTTCCTACAGGGGTACGAGCAGTACTTC. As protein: CASSFLQGYEQYF.

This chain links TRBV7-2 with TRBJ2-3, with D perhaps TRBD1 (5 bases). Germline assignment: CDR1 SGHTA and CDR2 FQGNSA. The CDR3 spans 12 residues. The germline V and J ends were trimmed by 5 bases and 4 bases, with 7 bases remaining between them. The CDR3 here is CASSPQADTQYF. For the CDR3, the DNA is TGTGCCAGCAGCCCACAGGCAGATACGCAGTATTTT. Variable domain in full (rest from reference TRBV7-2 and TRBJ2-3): GAGVSQSPSNKVTEKGKDVELRCDPISGHTALYWYRQSLGQGLEFLIYFQGNSAPDKSGLPSDRFSAERTGGSVSTLTIQRTQQEDSAVYLCASSPQADTQYFGPGTRLTVL.

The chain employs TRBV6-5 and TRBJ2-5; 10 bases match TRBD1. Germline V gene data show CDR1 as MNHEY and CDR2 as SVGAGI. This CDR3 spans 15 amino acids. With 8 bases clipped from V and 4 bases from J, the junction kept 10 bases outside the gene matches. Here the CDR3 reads CASALTGGRRETQYF. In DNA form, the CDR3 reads TGTGCCAGCGCCTTGACAGGGGGCAGACGAGAGACCCAGTACTTC.

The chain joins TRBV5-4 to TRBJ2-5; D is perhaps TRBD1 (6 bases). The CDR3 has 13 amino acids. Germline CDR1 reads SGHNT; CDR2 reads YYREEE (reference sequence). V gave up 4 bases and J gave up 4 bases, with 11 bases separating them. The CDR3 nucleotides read TGTGCCAGCAGCCCAGGGGAACCAGAGACCCAGTACTTC. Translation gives CASSPGEPETQYF.

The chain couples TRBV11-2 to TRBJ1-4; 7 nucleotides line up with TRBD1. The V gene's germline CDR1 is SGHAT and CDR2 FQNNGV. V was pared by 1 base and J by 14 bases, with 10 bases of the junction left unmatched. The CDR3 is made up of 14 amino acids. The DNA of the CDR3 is TGTGCCAGCAGCTTAGGGACAGGAACCTCGAATCTGTTTTTT. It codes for CASSLGTGTSNLFF.

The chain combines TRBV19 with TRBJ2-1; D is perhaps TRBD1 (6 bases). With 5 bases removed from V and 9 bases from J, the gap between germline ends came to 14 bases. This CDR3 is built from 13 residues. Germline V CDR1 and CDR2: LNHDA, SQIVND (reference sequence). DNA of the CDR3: TGTGCCAGTAGTTCAGGACAGTCCACTGAGCAGTTCTTC. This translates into CASSSGQSTEQFF.

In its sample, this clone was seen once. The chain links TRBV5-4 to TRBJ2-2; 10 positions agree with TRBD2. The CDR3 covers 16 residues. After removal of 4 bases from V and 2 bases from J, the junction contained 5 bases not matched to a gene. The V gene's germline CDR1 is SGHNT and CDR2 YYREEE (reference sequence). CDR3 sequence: CASSPRTSGNTGELFF. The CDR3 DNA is TGTGCCAGCAGCCCCAGGACTAGCGGTAACACCGGGGAGCTGTTTTTT.

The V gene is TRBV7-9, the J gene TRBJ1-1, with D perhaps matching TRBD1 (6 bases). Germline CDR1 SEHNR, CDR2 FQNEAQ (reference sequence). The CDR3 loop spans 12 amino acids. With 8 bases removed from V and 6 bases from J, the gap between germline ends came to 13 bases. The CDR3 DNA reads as TGTGCCAGCGCTTCCAACAGGGCTGAAGCTTTCTTT. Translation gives CASASNRAEAFF.